The 23 T cell receptor beta chains listed next were all sequenced from one sample in a study of CD8 T cells in ankylosing spondylitis (TCRdb year 2017). Libraries were constructed by 5' RACE. The sequencer listed for this sample is Illumina HiSeq 2500. TCRdb took the public reads, trimmed them with fastp at Q25, ran MiXCR for clone calling and kept in-frame beta chains. Under each unique CDR3 protein, matching rows form one entry showing the most common genes and DNA. This sample lists about 340,000 distinct CDR3 sequences; 20% were detected once. Around 13% of the sample goes to the ten largest clones. The sequenced material came from blood, either unsorted or a sorted T cell fraction (not recorded which). The source is a male donor with ankylosing spondylitis or in good health (not recorded which).

This clonotype was seen only a few times. This rearrangement joins TRBV9 to TRBJ2-2; D tentatively fits TRBD1 or TRBD2 (5 bases each). V was clipped by 0 bases and J by 7 bases, with 19 bases between them. Germline lookup yields CDR1 SGDLS and CDR2 YYNGEE. The CDR3 loop spans 17 amino acids. The CDR3 nucleotides read TGTGCCAGCAGCGTAGTCCCTAGCTGGGGCAAGGACGGGGAGCTGTTTTTT. It codes for CASSVVPSWGKDGELFF.

This rearrangement joins TRBV6-1 to TRBJ2-7, with TRBD1 as a possible D gene (6 bases). This CDR3 region has 12 residues. V lost 6 bases to trimming and J lost 3 bases, with 9 bases between them. Per the germline V gene, CDR1 is MNHNS and CDR2 is SASEGT. The CDR3 sequence is CASRKQGYEQYF. The CDR3, as DNA: TGTGCCAGCAGAAAACAGGGCTACGAGCAGTACTTC.

The rearrangement links TRBV10-2 to TRBJ2-5; 9 bases line up with TRBD2. Germline CDR1 reads WSHSY; CDR2 reads SAAADI. This CDR3 has 15 residues. V was clipped by 4 bases and J by 4 bases; unmatched bases: 7. CDR3 protein: CASSGLAGTLETQYF. The DNA for the CDR3 is TGCGCCAGCAGTGGGCTAGCGGGGACGCTAGAGACCCAGTACTTC.

CDR3 loop: CASSQGPLGGNYNEQFF. The CDR3 DNA reads TGTGCCAGCAGCCAAGGACCGCTCGGGGGGAACTACAATGAGCAGTTCTTC. The chain employs TRBV4-2 and TRBJ2-1; 7 bases match TRBD2. Trimming cost V 1 base and J 3 bases; bases outside gene matches: 9. Germline lookup yields CDR1 LGHNA and CDR2 YNFKEQ. This CDR3 is built from 17 residues.

In its sample, this clonotype was seen a few times. The rearrangement links TRBV15 to TRBJ2-7; possible D gene TRBD1, 5 bases. The V end was cut by 4 bases, the J end by 3 bases, with 19 bases between. Germline lookup yields CDR1 LNHNV and CDR2 YYDKDF (reference sequence). CDR3 size: 16 residues. CDR3 sequence: CATSNQRAGPLYEQYF. In DNA, the CDR3 is TGTGCCACCAGCAATCAAAGGGCAGGGCCTCTCTACGAGCAGTACTTC.

The V and J genes are TRBV29-1 and TRBJ2-7; D is perhaps TRBD1 (5 bases). V gave up 0 bases and J gave up 2 bases, with 11 bases separating them. The CDR3 contains 14 residues. Germline V gene lookup returns CDR1 SQVTM and CDR2 ANQGSEA. CDR3 coding DNA: TGCAGCGTTGAAGATGGGGCAGTAGCCTACGAGCAGTACTTC. Its translation: CSVEDGAVAYEQYF.

This clonotype was detected a few times. The chain links TRBV18 to TRBJ2-3, with 10 nucleotides matching TRBD1. The CDR3 has 16 amino acids. In germline, CDR1 is KGHSH, CDR2 LQKENI. V shed 8 bases and J 4 bases; nucleotides not matched to a gene: 12. The CDR3 DNA sequence: TGTGCCAGCACCCCGACGACAGGGGGCGAGTCAGATACGCAGTATTTT. This translates into CASTPTTGGESDTQYF. The full variable domain, its missing parts supplied by reference TRBV18 and TRBJ2-3, is NAGVMQNPRHLVRRRGQEARLRCSPMKGHSHVYWYRQLPEEGLKFMVYLQKENIIDESGMPKERFSAEFPKEGPSILRIQQVVRGDSAAYFCASTPTTGGESDTQYFGPGTRLTVL.

This clonotype was counted a few times. The J gene is TRBJ2-2, the V gene TRBV4-2, with 7 nucleotides matching TRBD2. With V trimmed by 0 bases and J by 5 bases, 0 bases remained unmatched. The germline V gene has CDR1 LGHNA and CDR2 YNFKEQ. The CDR3 has 14 amino acids. The CDR3 loop is CASSQDGGTGELFF. The CDR3 DNA reads as TGTGCCAGCAGCCAAGACGGGGGGACCGGGGAGCTGTTTTTT.

The chain recombines TRBV10-3 with TRBJ2-7; the match to TRBD1 covers 9 bases. The CDR3 extends over 14 amino acids. V was clipped by 6 bases and J by 2 bases; unmatched bases: 5. The germline V gene has CDR1 ENHRY and CDR2 SYGVKD. CDR3 sequence: CAISTGGNAYEQYF. Written as DNA, the CDR3 is TGTGCCATCAGCACAGGGGGCAACGCCTACGAGCAGTACTTC.

A few counts support this clonotype. The genes are TRBV12-3 or TRBV12-4 and TRBJ1-1; a weak D match, TRBD1 (5 bases). The V end lost 5 bases, the J end lost 0 bases, and 10 bases lay between the germline ends. The CDR3 length is 14 residues. The CDR3 reads CASSAGTLNTEAFF. The CDR3 DNA sequence: TGTGCCAGCAGTGCCGGGACTTTGAACACTGAAGCTTTCTTT.

Only a few counts were recorded for this clonotype. The chain has TRBV29-1 and TRBJ2-7; the match to TRBD2 covers 7 bases. Germline V gene sequence: CDR1 SQVTM, CDR2 ANQGSEA. The CDR3 runs 12 residues. The ends lost 4 bases at V and 2 bases at J; junction bases unmatched: 2. DNA of the CDR3: TGCAGCGTTGTAGCGGGTCCCTACGAGCAGTACTTC. It codes for CSVVAGPYEQYF.

This clonotype has a handful of counts. This sequence joins TRBV12-3 or TRBV12-4 and TRBJ1-4, with 9 bases that match TRBD1. The V gene end was trimmed by 5 bases and the J gene end by 6 bases; junction bases not matched to a gene: 7. CDR3 length equals 15 residues. CDR3 protein: CASSTRQGGDEKLFF. The CDR3 DNA reads as TGTGCCAGCAGTACGAGACAGGGGGGTGATGAAAAACTGTTTTTT.

The chain couples TRBV28 to TRBJ1-5, with a possible D match to TRBD1 (5 bases). Germline values: CDR1 MDHEN, CDR2 SYDVKM. The ends were cut back, 6 bases at V and 0 bases at J, with 15 bases in the middle. CDR3 length equals 16 residues. The CDR3 region is CASRRGSGYSNQPQHF. In DNA, the CDR3 is TGTGCCAGCAGACGGGGGTCAGGGTATAGCAATCAGCCCCAGCATTTT.

This clonotype has just a few counts. The V and J genes are TRBV20-1 and TRBJ2-3, with 7 positions matching TRBD2. J lost 0 bases, V lost 0 bases, and 6 bases had no gene match. Looked up from germline, CDR1 is DFQATT and CDR2 is SNEGSKA (reference sequence). The CDR3 runs to 16 residues. As DNA, the CDR3 is TGCAGTGCTAGAGATCGGGCGGGGGAGAGCACAGATACGCAGTATTTT. Protein product: CSARDRAGESTDTQYF.

This clonotype came up a few times. This sequence joins TRBV29-1 and TRBJ2-3, with a possible D match to TRBD2 (6 bases). V was shortened by 8 bases and J by 2 bases, with 20 bases between the two germline ends. The germline V gene encodes CDR1 SQVTM and CDR2 ANQGSEA. The CDR3 runs 15 residues. The CDR3 reads CSTDDSGYFTDTQYF. CDR3 DNA: TGCAGCACAGACGATAGCGGTTACTTCACAGATACGCAGTATTTT.

The genes are TRBV20-1 and TRBJ2-7; 8 nucleotides agree with TRBD2. Losses at the gene ends were 3 bases for V and 5 bases for J; bases not matched to a gene: 15. Germline CDR1 and CDR2: DFQATT and SNEGSKA (reference sequence). This CDR3 has 16 amino acids. CDR3 loop: CSARLLSGGPGDEQYF. The CDR3 bases are TGCAGTGCTAGGCTACTTTCGGGGGGGCCAGGGGACGAGCAGTACTTC.

This clonotype showed up just a few times. V gene TRBV3-1 combines with J gene TRBJ2-1, with unresolved D. This CDR3 is 14 amino acids long. The V gene's germline CDR1 is LGHDT and CDR2 YNNKEL (reference sequence). The V end was cut by 0 bases, the J end by 5 bases, with 8 bases between. The CDR3 DNA is TGTGCCAGCAGCCAAGAGGTGCAGAACAATGAGCAGTTCTTC. Its protein product is CASSQEVQNNEQFF.

The gene calls are TRBV7-8 and TRBJ2-3; D possibly corresponds to TRBD2 (6 bases). CDR1 SGHVS and CDR2 FQNEAQ come from the germline V gene. The CDR3 runs to 14 residues. V gave up 4 bases and J gave up 11 bases, with 19 bases separating them. The CDR3 protein is CASSSPEEAGRQYF. DNA of the CDR3: TGTGCCAGCAGCTCCCCAGAGGAAGCCGGGAGGCAGTATTTT. The full variable domain, with the rest looked up from reference TRBV7-8 and TRBJ2-3, is GAGVSQSPRYKVAKRGQDVALRCDPISGHVSLFWYQQALGQGPEFLTYFQNEAQLDKSGLPSDRFFAERPEGSVSTLKIQRTQQEDSAVYLCASSSPEEAGRQYFGPGTRLTVL.

J is TRBJ2-7 and V is TRBV12-3 or TRBV12-4, with 7 bases identical to TRBD2. This CDR3 spans 16 amino acids. V gave up 3 bases and J gave up 3 bases; unmatched junction bases: 11. CDR3 sequence reads: CASSFRSAGVIYEQYF. Here the CDR3 DNA reads TGTGCCAGCAGTTTCCGGAGCGCGGGGGTTATCTACGAGCAGTACTTC.

This clonotype was detected only a few times. This chain uses TRBV11-2 with TRBJ2-1; 9 bases match TRBD1. Unmatched junction bases numbered 10, after V lost 0 bases and J lost 7 bases. CDR1 is SGHAT and CDR2 is FQNNGV in the germline V gene. The CDR3 loop spans 17 amino acids. CDR3 sequence (DNA): TGTGCCAGCAGCTTAGATCTAGGACAGGGGCCAGGGAATGAGCAGTTCTTC. This codes for CASSLDLGQGPGNEQFF. The whole variable domain, remainder taken from reference TRBV11-2 and TRBJ2-1, is EAGVAQSPRYKIIEKRQSVAFWCNPISGHATLYWYQQILGQGPKLLIQFQNNGVVDDSQLPKDRFSAERLKGVDSTLKIQPAKLEDSAVYLCASSLDLGQGPGNEQFFGPGTRLTVL.

The chain links TRBV7-9 to TRBJ2-7; 11 nucleotides align to TRBD1. The germline gives CDR1 SEHNR, CDR2 FQNEAQ (reference sequence). The CDR3 sequence is 16 residues long. Losses at the gene ends were 5 bases for V and 2 bases for J; bases not matched to a gene: 8. The CDR3 sequence: CASSGSGTGGTYEQYF. The CDR3 region has the DNA TGTGCCAGCAGCGGATCCGGGACAGGGGGAACCTACGAGCAGTACTTC.

This clonotype was detected ten times or more. The chain has TRBV27 and TRBJ2-7; D is perhaps TRBD1 (6 bases). Germline CDR1 MNHEY, CDR2 SMNVEV (reference sequence). Trimming took off 5 bases at V and 3 bases at J, with 11 bases between the two ends. The CDR3 covers 13 residues. DNA for the CDR3: TGTGCCAGCAGTCTAGGACAGCTCTACGAGCAGTACTTC. It codes for CASSLGQLYEQYF.

This clonotype was detected only a few times. This chain uses TRBV7-6 with TRBJ2-1, with D tentatively TRBD1 (6 bases). V gave up 5 bases and J gave up 3 bases, with 14 bases separating them. CDR1 is SGHVS and CDR2 is FNYEAQ in the germline V gene. The CDR3 totals 15 residues. The CDR3 DNA is TGTGCCAGCAGCATGAGTGGACAGATCTACAATGAGCAGTTCTTC. Protein: CASSMSGQIYNEQFF.